Below, one T cell receptor beta chain is given with its context. Its antigen is unknown. Base qualities are missing; no much larger clone stands one base away. This record belongs to a study of a mutant IDH1 vaccine in newly diagnosed glioma (dated by TCRdb to the early 2020s). For the study in its entirety: In the chemotherapy-containing groups, vaccination started alongside temozolomide cycles, whereas in patients who had radiotherapy alone it started 4-6 weeks after radiotherapy. Of the 25 to 35 patients who were treated, around 62% were male and roughly 40% were female, and the mean age was about 40 years. Prior to enrollment, standard therapy consisting of radiotherapy alone, temozolomide alone, or radiochemotherapy with temozolomide had been administered to patients, with the combination being received by most patients. The week-35 safety follow-up was designated visit V12, and the week-47 end of study was designated visit V13. Six visits were used for peripheral blood collection: V03 (baseline), V05, V07, V10, V12 and V13. Longitudinal TCRB deep sequencing was done for some 26 treated patients, wherever samples were available for exploratory analyses.

Findings and caveats that apply to the study as a whole: PBMC samples for TCRB deep sequencing were selected based on availability. Pseudoprogression appeared unrelated to alterations in the top peripheral T cell clonotypes detected by TCRB sequencing. According to the authors, sample limitations meant that analyses of patient blood samples could not be reproduced. Immune responses induced by the vaccine were seen in over 90% of patients across multiple MHC alleles.

Per the publication, the time point label means: week 35, safety follow-up. A 20-mer mutant IDH1 peptide at 300 micrograms in Montanide made up each vaccine dose, which was injected subcutaneously together with topical imiquimod. Across visits V03 through V10, patients got a total of eight vaccinations, given in weeks 1, 3, 5, 7, 11, 15, 19 and 23. All donors had newly diagnosed IDH1-mutant astrocytomas of WHO grade 3 or 4 that showed loss of nuclear ATRX. The samples were drawn from NOA16, a multicentre, single-arm, open-label phase I trial in Germany that tested a mutant IDH1 peptide vaccine in humans for the first time. Genomic DNA for TCRB sequencing was extracted from EDTA blood using the DNeasy Blood and Tissue Kit. The receptor library was made with the immunoSEQ multiplex PCR assay. The hsTCRB Kit was used according to the manufacturer's protocol to amplify rearranged TCR beta chain sequences. Sequencing of TCRB libraries was carried out on an Illumina MiSeq. The paper's processing steps were these. The kit vendor's proprietary platform handled demultiplexing, trimming and gene mapping. In TCRdb, the immuneACCESS table is reduced to in-frame sequences with V and J assigned. These tables do not hold every clone; where another copy was compared, an unresolved V gene accounts for under half, and the others remain unexplained. The V and J calls and clone size are taken from that table; D and trimming were inferred from the DNA. The sample table holds fewer than 35,000 clones, of which roughly 76% were seen once. Roughly 7.8% of the sample rests with the top ten.

Sample: PBMCs, taken from a glioma patient whose treatment included an IDH1 peptide vaccine. The origin of this receptor is a middle-aged man with glioma.

The CDR3 region has the sequence CASSKELAGDTDTQYF. The DNA sequence is as follows: TGTGCCAGCAGCAAAGAACTAGCGGGGGACACAGATACGCAGTATTTT. The V gene is TRBV21-1 and the J gene is TRBJ2-3; no check of the table's D call, TRBD2, against the DNA was made. TRBV21-1 corresponds to a pseudogene. The CDR3 starts with the cysteine, ends with the phenylalanine, and has 16 residues. Just the 48-base CDR3 DNA is kept, in frame starting at base 1.